These T cell receptor beta chains were read from a single sample in a study of shared clonotypes between healthy human individuals. Here immunoSEQ multiplex PCR was the method, and the copy in TCRdb shows in-frame clones only, minus some. The sample yields 1.5 million to 1.9 million clones, approximately 98% seen once. The sequenced sample was naive CD4+ T cells sorted from blood. Receptors were obtained from a man aged 30 to 39 in good health. The CDR3 runs from the conserved cysteine through the conserved F or W. The D gene is left open where the match is weak.

>TRBV2|TRBD2|TRBJ2-5
CASRRTSGSSETQYF
TGTGCCAGCAGGAGGACTAGCGGGAGTTCGGAGACCCAGTACTTC
>TRBV7-7|TRBD1|TRBJ2-5
CASSSGQGKTQYF
TGTGCTAGCAGCTCCGGACAGGGAAAGACCCAGTACTTC
>TRBV19|TRBD1|TRBJ1-5
CASKLGTAGNQPQHF
TGTGCCAGTAAGTTAGGGACAGCTGGAAATCAGCCCCAGCATTTT
>TRBV5-1|TRBD2|TRBJ2-3
CASSPGTSVISDTQYF
TGCGCCAGCAGCCCCGGGACTAGCGTCATCTCAGATACGCAGTATTTT
>TRBV5-6|NA|TRBJ2-1
CASSLARPAEQFF
TGTGCCAGCAGCCTCGCTAGACCCGCTGAGCAGTTCTTC
>TRBV9|NA|TRBJ2-2
CASSVDGGTGELFF
TGTGCCAGCAGCGTAGATGGAGGTACCGGGGAGCTGTTTTTT
>TRBV5-4|NA|TRBJ2-3
CASSLSGVTDTQYF
TGTGCCAGCAGCCTTAGCGGAGTCACAGATACGCAGTATTTT
>TRBV5-1|NA|TRBJ2-5
CASSSQGIETQYF
TGCGCCAGCAGCTCACAGGGAATAGAGACCCAGTACTTC
>TRBV11-2|TRBD2|TRBJ2-2
CASSIRDGLAGYTGELFF
TGTGCCAGCAGCATAAGAGACGGACTAGCGGGATACACCGGGGAGCTGTTTTTT
>TRBV5-5|TRBD2|TRBJ2-5
CASSLAGVQETQYF
TGTGCCAGCAGCTTAGCGGGAGTGCAAGAGACCCAGTACTTC